One sample yielded the 27 T cell receptor beta chains listed below, sequenced in a study of cytomegalovirus exposure and HLA in healthy donors. PCR employed 60 Vbeta and 13 Jbeta primers. The assay was immunoSEQ multiplex PCR, and TCRdb's table has in-frame clones only and misses some. The table lists 200,000 to 250,000 clones. The specimen sequenced was PBMCs. The receptors originated from a girl aged 2-10 years in good health and CMV-seropositive.

The genes are TRBV5-1 and TRBJ2-2; 14 nucleotides match TRBD2. The CDR3 runs to 20 residues. CDR1 is SGHRS and CDR2 is YFSETQ in the germline V gene. V lost 2 bases and J lost 5; bases outside the gene matches: 14. CDR3 sequence (DNA): TGCGCCAGCAGCTTCATGGGTGGACTAGCGGGAGGAGTTAATACCGGGGAGCTGTTTTTT. Protein product: CASSFMGGLAGGVNTGELFF. Using reference TRBV5-1 and TRBJ2-2 for the parts outside the CDR3, the full variable domain is KAGVTQTPRYLIKTRGQQVTLSCSPISGHRSVSWYQQTPGQGLQFLFEYFSETQRNKGNFPGRFSGRQFSNSRSEMNVSTLELGDSALYLCASSFMGGLAGGVNTGELFFGEGSRLTVL.

This rearrangement joins TRBV5-1 to TRBJ1-5; the match to TRBD1 covers 8 bases. Germline assignment: CDR1 SGHRS and CDR2 YFSETQ. The V segment lost 0 bases and the J segment 5 bases; nucleotides outside the gene matches: 4. CDR3 length: 15 amino acids. The CDR3 reads CASSLEGQVHQPQHF. DNA of the CDR3: TGCGCCAGCAGCTTGGAGGGACAGGTCCATCAGCCCCAGCATTTT.

The V gene is TRBV4-1, the J gene TRBJ2-7; the match to TRBD2 covers 7 bases. The germline gives CDR1 MGHRA, CDR2 YSYEKL. V lost 0 bases and J lost 2; bases outside the gene matches: 7. The CDR3 has 16 amino acids. CDR3 DNA: TGCGCCAGCAGCCAAGATCTAACGGGAGGCACCTACGAGCAGTACTTC. It encodes CASSQDLTGGTYEQYF.

The rearrangement links TRBV11-1 to TRBJ2-3; 11 bases map to TRBD2. The CDR3 sequence is 16 residues long. Germline V gene lookup returns CDR1 SGHAT and CDR2 FQDESV (reference sequence). Losses at the gene ends were 4 bases for V and 3 bases for J; bases not matched to a gene: 6. The CDR3 here is CASSYLAGGDTDTQYF. In nucleotides, the CDR3 is TGTGCCAGCAGCTATTTAGCGGGAGGGGATACAGATACGCAGTATTTT. The full variable domain, its missing parts supplied by reference TRBV11-1 and TRBJ2-3, is EAEVAQSPRYKITEKSQAVAFWCDPISGHATLYWYRQILGQGPELLVQFQDESVVDDSQLPKDRFSAERLKGVDSTLKIQPAELGDSAMYLCASSYLAGGDTDTQYFGPGTRLTVL.

The J gene is TRBJ1-4, the V gene TRBV7-9; 9 bases match TRBD1. The CDR3 covers 15 residues. The V and J ends lost 0 bases and 4 bases, in that order; junction bases with no gene match: 0. CDR1 SEHNR and CDR2 FQNEAQ come from the germline V gene (reference sequence). CDR3 bases: TGTGCCAGCAGCTTAGCGGGACAGGGTAATGAAAAACTGTTTTTT. Protein sequence: CASSLAGQGNEKLFF. Combining the CDR3 with reference TRBV7-9 and TRBJ1-4 gives the whole variable domain DTGVSQNPRHKITKRGQNVTFRCDPISEHNRLYWYRQTLGQGPEFLTYFQNEAQLEKSRLLSDRFSAERPKGSFSTLEIQRTEQGDSAMYLCASSLAGQGNEKLFFGSGTQLSVL.

The chain couples TRBV7-9 to TRBJ1-2; possible D gene TRBD1, 6 bases. Germline assignment: CDR1 SEHNR and CDR2 FQNEAQ (reference sequence). V shed 5 bases and J shed 2 bases, with 9 bases lying between them. CDR3 size: 13 residues. The CDR3 bases are TGTGCCAGCAGCACCGGGACAAACTATGGCTACACCTTC. Protein sequence: CASSTGTNYGYTF. The entire variable domain, with the rest obtained from reference TRBV7-9 and TRBJ1-2, is as follows: DTGVSQNPRHKITKRGQNVTFRCDPISEHNRLYWYRQTLGQGPEFLTYFQNEAQLEKSRLLSDRFSAERPKGSFSTLEIQRTEQGDSAMYLCASSTGTNYGYTFGSGTRLTVV.

This chain uses TRBV18 with TRBJ2-1; a weak D match, TRBD2 (6 bases). Trimming stripped 3 bases from V and 7 bases from J, with 19 bases between. This CDR3 region has 16 residues. Germline CDR1 is KGHSH and CDR2 is LQKENI. CDR3 loop: CASSPSAGTGINEQFF. In DNA form, the CDR3 reads TGTGCCAGCTCACCTTCCGCCGGGACTGGGATTAATGAGCAGTTCTTC.

This chain connects TRBV2 to TRBJ2-1; 8 nucleotides match TRBD2. V dropped 1 base and J dropped 9; count of bases not matched to a gene: 11. The CDR3 spans 16 residues. Looked up from germline, CDR1 is SNHLY and CDR2 is FYNNEI. The CDR3 region has the DNA TGTGCCAGCAGTGAAGGGGGGACTAGGCTTGGCGGTGAGCAGTTCTTC. Protein product: CASSEGGTRLGGEQFF.

The rearrangement links TRBV2 to TRBJ1-1; D remains unclear. The germline V and J ends were trimmed by 3 bases and 1 base, with 9 bases remaining between them. There are 14 residues in the CDR3. Per the germline V gene, CDR1 is SNHLY and CDR2 is FYNNEI. The CDR3 sequence: CASSDVSENTEAFF. CDR3 coding DNA: TGTGCCAGCAGTGATGTTTCAGAGAACACTGAAGCTTTCTTT.

The rearrangement links TRBV5-4 to TRBJ2-5; possibly TRBD2 for D (7 bases). The DNA end is a closer match to TRBJ2-7, so the J assignment may be wrong. CDR1 and CDR2 (germline): SGHNT, YYREEE (reference sequence). This CDR3 comprises 15 residues. CDR3 DNA: TGTGCCAGCAGCGCCGGGGGGCCGAATACCTACGAGCAGTACTTC. It translates to CASSAGGPNTYEQYF.

The chain carries TRBV13 and TRBJ1-1; possibly TRBD1 for D (6 bases). Trimming shortened V by 1 base and J by 8 bases, and 14 bases separated the two germline ends. Germline V gene data show CDR1 as PRHDT and CDR2 as FYEKMQ (reference sequence). The CDR3 sequence is 14 residues long. CDR3 amino acids: CASSLEAQGSEAFF. The DNA for the CDR3 is TGTGCCAGCAGCTTAGAGGCCCAGGGGTCGGAAGCTTTCTTT.

The rearrangement joins TRBV6-6 to TRBJ1-4; 9 nucleotides align to TRBD1. The CDR3 covers 14 residues. Germline V lookup: CDR1 MNHNY, CDR2 SVGAGI (reference sequence). V shed 6 bases and J 12 bases; nucleotides not matched to a gene: 11. Here the CDR3 reads CASSSGQGREELFF. CDR3 DNA: TGTGCCAGCAGCTCGGGACAGGGAAGGGAAGAACTGTTTTTT.

The rearrangement joins TRBV5-4 to TRBJ2-7; D may be TRBD1 (6 bases). The CDR3 runs to 14 residues. V was trimmed by 0 bases and J by 7 bases, leaving 14 bases between them. CDR1 and CDR2 from the germline V gene are SGHNT and YYREEE (reference sequence). CDR3 in amino acids: CASSLDDRHREQYF. The CDR3 DNA follows: TGTGCCAGCAGCTTGGACGACAGGCACAGAGAGCAGTACTTC.

V and J are TRBV10-2 and TRBJ2-7; no firm D call. Germline V CDR1 and CDR2: WSHSY, SAAADI. The CDR3 contains 15 residues. Trimming took off 3 bases at V and 6 bases at J, with 18 bases between the two ends. The CDR3 sequence: CASSDESSPLGEQYF. CDR3 bases: TGCGCCAGCAGTGACGAGTCGTCCCCCCTCGGCGAGCAGTACTTC.

V usage is TRBV7-8 and J usage is TRBJ2-1; possible D gene TRBD2, 5 bases. CDR1 is SGHVS and CDR2 is FQNEAQ in the germline V gene. The CDR3 spans 12 residues. V lost 4 bases and J lost 10, with 11 bases in between. Here the CDR3 DNA reads TGTGCCAGCAGCTCAGGACTTGGAGAGCAGTTCTTC. It specifies CASSSGLGEQFF.

This rearrangement joins TRBV28 to TRBJ1-1, with D hard to call. The germline gives CDR1 MDHEN, CDR2 SYDVKM. The V gene lost 3 bases and the J gene lost 3 bases, with 14 bases spanning the gap. This CDR3 has 15 amino acids. CDR3 DNA: TGTGCCAGCAGTTTTTGGGTGCAACGGGACACTGAAGCTTTCTTT. Its translation is CASSFWVQRDTEAFF.

This chain uses TRBV7-8 with TRBJ2-1; D ambiguous. V was pared by 1 base and J by 8 bases, with 15 bases between. Germline V lookup: CDR1 SGHVS, CDR2 FQNEAQ. The CDR3 totals 15 residues. The CDR3 sequence is CASSLELATSDEQFF. CDR3 coding DNA: TGTGCCAGCAGCTTAGAATTGGCAACCAGCGATGAGCAGTTCTTC.

V and J are TRBV10-3 and TRBJ2-5; 7 nucleotides match TRBD1. The assigned J gene may be wrong: the sequence end matches TRBJ2-7 better. Germline CDR1 is ENHRY and CDR2 is SYGVKD. The CDR3 length is 14 residues. The CDR3 DNA reads TGTGCCATCAGCGACGACAGGGCCAACCACGAGCAGTACTTC. Translated, it gives CAISDDRANHEQYF.

The V and J genes are TRBV7-9 and TRBJ1-1; 8 nucleotides line up with TRBD1. The ends lost 4 bases at V and 0 bases at J; junction bases unmatched: 7. The CDR3 covers 16 residues. Germline V gene sequence: CDR1 SEHNR, CDR2 FQNEAQ (reference sequence). CDR3 coding DNA: TGTGCCAGCAGCTCCTGGACAGGGACCTTGAACACTGAAGCTTTCTTT. Translation: CASSSWTGTLNTEAFF.

The gene calls are TRBV28 and TRBJ1-2, with a weak D call TRBD1 (5 bases). The V end was cut by 6 bases, the J end by 5 bases, with 13 bases between. CDR1 and CDR2 from the germline V gene are MDHEN and SYDVKM. This CDR3 comprises 13 residues. The CDR3: CASRQANHYGYTF. CDR3 DNA sequence: TGTGCCAGCAGACAGGCTAACCATTATGGCTACACCTTC.

The chain combines TRBV5-1 with TRBJ2-7; D call uncertain. The CDR3 spans 13 residues. V dropped 2 bases and J dropped 5 bases, with 11 bases sitting between them. Germline V gene data show CDR1 as SGHRS and CDR2 as YFSETQ. This CDR3 is CASSLTEANEQYF. The CDR3 DNA follows: TGCGCCAGCAGCTTAACAGAAGCTAACGAGCAGTACTTC.

The chain recombines TRBV7-9 with TRBJ2-5; D call uncertain. Germline-derived CDR1 and CDR2 are SEHNR and FQNEAQ (reference sequence). Trimming cost V 3 bases and J 0 bases, with 8 bases left between them. The CDR3 consists of 14 residues. The CDR3 loop reads CASSFFQYQETQYF. CDR3 in DNA: TGTGCCAGCAGCTTTTTTCAATACCAAGAGACCCAGTACTTC.

V and J are TRBV5-1 and TRBJ1-1; 7 nucleotides align to TRBD1. CDR1 and CDR2 from the germline V gene are SGHRS and YFSETQ. V lost 1 base and J lost 0; bases outside the gene matches: 3. This CDR3 spans 15 amino acids. The CDR3 coding sequence is TGCGCCAGCAGCTTGTCGGGACAGTTGAACACTGAAGCTTTCTTT. This translates into CASSLSGQLNTEAFF.

The CDR3 region has the DNA TGTGCCTGGGACAGGGGTTCCTACGAGCAGTACTTC. Its translation: CAWDRGSYEQYF. This chain links TRBV30 with TRBJ2-7; the match to TRBD1 covers 8 bases. The CDR3 has 12 amino acids. V dropped 5 bases and J dropped 1; count of bases not matched to a gene: 1. Germline loops: CDR1 GTSNPN, CDR2 SVGIG (reference sequence).

The V call is TRBV7-2, the J call TRBJ1-4, with a tentative D call TRBD1 (6 bases). V lost 6 bases and J lost 2, with 13 bases in between. The CDR3 sequence is 15 residues long. CDR1 is SGHTA, CDR2 FQGNSA, per germline. The CDR3 loop reads CASSRTGITNEKLFF. The DNA of the CDR3 is TGTGCCAGCAGTCGTACAGGGATCACTAATGAAAAACTGTTTTTT.

The chain joins TRBV27 to TRBJ2-2, with 7 bases aligning to TRBD2. The germline V gene has CDR1 MNHEY and CDR2 SMNVEV (reference sequence). This CDR3 is 16 amino acids long. Losses at the gene ends were 6 bases for V and 4 bases for J; bases not matched to a gene: 11. The CDR3, as DNA: TGTGCCAGCAGCCGCTGGGAGGGGCTAGGCACCGGGGAGCTGTTTTTT. Amino acid sequence: CASSRWEGLGTGELFF.

The gene calls are TRBV4-1 and TRBJ1-2; weak D call: TRBD1 (5 bases). The CDR3 sequence is 16 residues long. V was pared by 3 bases and J by 6 bases, with 20 bases between. Germline CDR1 reads MGHRA; CDR2 reads YSYEKL. CDR3 protein: CASSHRGPASFHGYTF. Here the CDR3 DNA reads TGCGCCAGCAGCCATAGGGGCCCCGCATCCTTCCATGGCTACACCTTC.